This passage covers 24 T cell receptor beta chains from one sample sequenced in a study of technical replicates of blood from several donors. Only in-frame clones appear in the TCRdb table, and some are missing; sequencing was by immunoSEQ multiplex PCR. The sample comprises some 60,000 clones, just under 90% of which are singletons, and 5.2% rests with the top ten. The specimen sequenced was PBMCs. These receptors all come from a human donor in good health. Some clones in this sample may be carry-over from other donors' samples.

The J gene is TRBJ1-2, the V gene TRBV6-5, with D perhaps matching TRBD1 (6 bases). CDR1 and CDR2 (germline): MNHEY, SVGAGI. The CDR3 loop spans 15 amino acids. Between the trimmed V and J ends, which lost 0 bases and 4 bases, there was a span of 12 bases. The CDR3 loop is CASSYSVGGAYGYTF. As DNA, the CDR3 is TGTGCCAGCAGTTACTCGGTAGGGGGGGCCTATGGCTACACCTTC.

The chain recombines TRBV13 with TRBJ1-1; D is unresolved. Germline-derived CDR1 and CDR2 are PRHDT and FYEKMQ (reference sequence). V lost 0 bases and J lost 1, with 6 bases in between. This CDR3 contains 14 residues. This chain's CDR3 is CASSLGQENTEAFF. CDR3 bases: TGTGCCAGCAGCTTAGGGCAGGAGAACACTGAAGCTTTCTTT.

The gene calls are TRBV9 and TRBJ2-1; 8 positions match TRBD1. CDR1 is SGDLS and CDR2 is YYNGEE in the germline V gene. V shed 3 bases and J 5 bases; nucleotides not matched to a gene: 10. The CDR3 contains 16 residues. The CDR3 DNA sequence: TGTGCCAGCAGCGAGCTCGGGGACAGGTACGACAATGAGCAGTTCTTC. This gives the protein CASSELGDRYDNEQFF.

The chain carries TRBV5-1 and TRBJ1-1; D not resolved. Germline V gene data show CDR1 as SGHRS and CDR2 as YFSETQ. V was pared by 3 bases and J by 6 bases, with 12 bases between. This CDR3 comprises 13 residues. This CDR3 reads CASSSAEGAEAFF. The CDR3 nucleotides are TGCGCCAGCAGCTCTGCCGAGGGCGCTGAAGCTTTCTTT. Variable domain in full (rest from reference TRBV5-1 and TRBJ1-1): KAGVTQTPRYLIKTRGQQVTLSCSPISGHRSVSWYQQTPGQGLQFLFEYFSETQRNKGNFPGRFSGRQFSNSRSEMNVSTLELGDSALYLCASSSAEGAEAFFGQGTRLTVV.

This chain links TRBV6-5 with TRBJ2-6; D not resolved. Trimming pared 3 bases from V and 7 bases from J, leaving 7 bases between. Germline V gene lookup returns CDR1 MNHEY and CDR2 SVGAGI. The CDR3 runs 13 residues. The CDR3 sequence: CASSYERANVLTF. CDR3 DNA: TGTGCCAGCAGTTATGAGAGAGCCAACGTCCTGACTTTC.

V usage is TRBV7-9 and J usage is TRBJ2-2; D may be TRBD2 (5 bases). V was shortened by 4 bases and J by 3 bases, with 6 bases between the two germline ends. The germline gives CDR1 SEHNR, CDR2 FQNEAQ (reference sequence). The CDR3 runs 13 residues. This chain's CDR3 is CASSSGDTGELFF. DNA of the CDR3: TGTGCCAGCAGCTCCGGGGACACCGGGGAGCTGTTTTTT. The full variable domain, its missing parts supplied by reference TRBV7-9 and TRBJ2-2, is DTGVSQNPRHKITKRGQNVTFRCDPISEHNRLYWYRQTLGQGPEFLTYFQNEAQLEKSRLLSDRFSAERPKGSFSTLEIQRTEQGDSAMYLCASSSGDTGELFFGEGSRLTVL.

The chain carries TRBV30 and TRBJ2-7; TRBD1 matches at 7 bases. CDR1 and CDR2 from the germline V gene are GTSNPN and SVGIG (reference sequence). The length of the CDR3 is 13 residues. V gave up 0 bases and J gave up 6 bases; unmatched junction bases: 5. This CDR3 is CAWSVAQGSEQYF. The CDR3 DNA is TGTGCCTGGAGTGTGGCACAGGGGAGCGAGCAGTACTTC. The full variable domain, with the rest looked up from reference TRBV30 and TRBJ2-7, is SQTIHQWPATLVQPVGSPLSLECTVEGTSNPNLYWYRQAAGRGLQLLFYSVGIGQISSEVPQNLSASRPQDRQFILSSKKLLLSDSGFYLCAWSVAQGSEQYFGPGTRLTVT.

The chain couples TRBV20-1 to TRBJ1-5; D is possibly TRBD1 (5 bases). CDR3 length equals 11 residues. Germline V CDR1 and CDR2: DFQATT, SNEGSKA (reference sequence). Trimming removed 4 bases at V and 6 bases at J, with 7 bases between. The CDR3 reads CSATRGQPQHF. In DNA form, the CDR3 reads TGCAGTGCTACAAGGGGTCAGCCCCAGCATTTT.

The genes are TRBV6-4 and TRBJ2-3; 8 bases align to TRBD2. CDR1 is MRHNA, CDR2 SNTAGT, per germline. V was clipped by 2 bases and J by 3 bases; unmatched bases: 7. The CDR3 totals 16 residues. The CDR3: CASSDVAGRGTDTQYF. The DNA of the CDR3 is TGTGCCAGCAGTGACGTAGCGGGAAGGGGAACAGATACGCAGTATTTT.

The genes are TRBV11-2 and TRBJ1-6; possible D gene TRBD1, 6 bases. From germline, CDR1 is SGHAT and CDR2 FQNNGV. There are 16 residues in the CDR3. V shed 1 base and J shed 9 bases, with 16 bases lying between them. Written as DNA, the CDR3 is TGTGCCAGCAGCTTAGGGAACAGGGCAAGTGGTTCACCCCTCCACTTT. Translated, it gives CASSLGNRASGSPLHF.

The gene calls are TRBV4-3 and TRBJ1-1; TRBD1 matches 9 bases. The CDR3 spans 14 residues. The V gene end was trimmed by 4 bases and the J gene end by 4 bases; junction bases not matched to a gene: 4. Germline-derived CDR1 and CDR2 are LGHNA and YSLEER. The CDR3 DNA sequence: TGCGCCAGCAGCCCCGGGACAGGGAGCACTGAAGCTTTCTTT. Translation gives CASSPGTGSTEAFF.

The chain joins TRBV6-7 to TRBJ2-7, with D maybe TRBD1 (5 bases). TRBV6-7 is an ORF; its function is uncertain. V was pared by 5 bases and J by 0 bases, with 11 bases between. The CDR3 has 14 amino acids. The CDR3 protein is CASSQTTASYEQYF. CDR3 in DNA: TGTGCCAGCAGTCAGACGACAGCCTCCTACGAGCAGTACTTC.

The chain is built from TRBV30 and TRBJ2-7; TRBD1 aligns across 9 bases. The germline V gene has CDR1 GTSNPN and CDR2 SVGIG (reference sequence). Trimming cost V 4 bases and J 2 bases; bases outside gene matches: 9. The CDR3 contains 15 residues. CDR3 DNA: TGTGCCTGGACTACGGGGACAGGGTACGCCTACGAGCAGTACTTC. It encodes CAWTTGTGYAYEQYF.

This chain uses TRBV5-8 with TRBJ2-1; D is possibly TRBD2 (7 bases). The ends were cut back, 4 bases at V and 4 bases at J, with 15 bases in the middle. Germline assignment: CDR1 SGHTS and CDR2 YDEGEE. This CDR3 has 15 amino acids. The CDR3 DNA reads TGTGCCAGCAGCCCTCGGGGGGCCCGTTACAATGAGCAGTTCTTC. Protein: CASSPRGARYNEQFF.

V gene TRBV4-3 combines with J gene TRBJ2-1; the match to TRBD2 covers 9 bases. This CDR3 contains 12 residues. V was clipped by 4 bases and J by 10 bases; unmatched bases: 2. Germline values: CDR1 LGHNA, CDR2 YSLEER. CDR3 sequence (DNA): TGCGCCAGCAGCCCGACTAGCGGAGAGCAGTTCTTC. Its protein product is CASSPTSGEQFF.

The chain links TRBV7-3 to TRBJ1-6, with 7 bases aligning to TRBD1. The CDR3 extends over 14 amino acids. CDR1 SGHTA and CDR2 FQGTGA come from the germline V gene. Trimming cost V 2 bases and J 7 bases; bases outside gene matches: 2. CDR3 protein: CASSLQGGNSPLHF. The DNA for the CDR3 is TGTGCCAGCAGCTTACAGGGGGGAAATTCACCCCTCCACTTT.

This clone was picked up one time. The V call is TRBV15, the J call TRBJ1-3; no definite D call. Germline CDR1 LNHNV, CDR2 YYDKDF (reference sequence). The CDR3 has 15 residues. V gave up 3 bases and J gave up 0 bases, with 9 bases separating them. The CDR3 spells CATSSAGSSGNTIYF. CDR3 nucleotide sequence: TGTGCCACCAGCAGTGCGGGGAGCTCTGGAAACACCATATATTTT.

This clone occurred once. CDR3: CASSSLSGTDTQYF. The CDR3 coding sequence is TGTGCCAGCAGTTCCCTGTCGGGCACAGATACGCAGTATTTT. This chain uses TRBV7-2 with TRBJ2-3; D gene uncertain. The CDR3 is made up of 14 amino acids. Trimming took off 6 bases at V and 1 base at J, with 11 bases between the two ends. CDR1 and CDR2 from the germline V gene are SGHTA and FQGNSA.

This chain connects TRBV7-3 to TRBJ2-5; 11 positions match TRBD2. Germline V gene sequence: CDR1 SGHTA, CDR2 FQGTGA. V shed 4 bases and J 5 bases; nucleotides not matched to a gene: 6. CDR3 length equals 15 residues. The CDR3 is CASSSLAGGGETQYF. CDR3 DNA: TGTGCCAGCAGCTCTCTAGCGGGGGGAGGGGAGACCCAGTACTTC.

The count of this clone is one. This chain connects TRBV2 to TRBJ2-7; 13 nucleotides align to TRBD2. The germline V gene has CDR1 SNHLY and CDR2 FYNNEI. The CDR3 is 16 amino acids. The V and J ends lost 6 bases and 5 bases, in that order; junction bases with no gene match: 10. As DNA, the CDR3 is TGTGCCAGCAGCGATCCCCGACTAGCGGGGGGTAACGAGCAGTACTTC. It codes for CASSDPRLAGGNEQYF. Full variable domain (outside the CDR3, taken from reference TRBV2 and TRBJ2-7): EPEVTQTPSHQVTQMGQEVILRCVPISNHLYFYWYRQILGQKVEFLVSFYNNEISEKSEIFDDQFSVERPDGSNFTLKIRSTKLEDSAMYFCASSDPRLAGGNEQYFGPGTRLTVT.

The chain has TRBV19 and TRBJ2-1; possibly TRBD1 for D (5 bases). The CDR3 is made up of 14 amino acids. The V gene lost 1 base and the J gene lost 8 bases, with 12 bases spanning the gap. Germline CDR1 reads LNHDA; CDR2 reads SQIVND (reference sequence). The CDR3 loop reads CASSIAQGSYEQFF. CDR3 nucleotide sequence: TGTGCCAGTAGTATAGCCCAGGGCTCGTATGAGCAGTTCTTC.

CDR3 sequence reads: CASSQGGAYGYTF. In DNA, the CDR3 is TGTGCCAGCAGCCAAGGTGGGGCCTATGGCTACACCTTC. This chain connects TRBV4-2 to TRBJ1-2, with D possibly being TRBD1 (5 bases). The CDR3 sequence is 13 residues long. CDR1 and CDR2 (germline): LGHNA, YNFKEQ. Trimming stripped 1 base from V and 4 bases from J, with 7 bases between.

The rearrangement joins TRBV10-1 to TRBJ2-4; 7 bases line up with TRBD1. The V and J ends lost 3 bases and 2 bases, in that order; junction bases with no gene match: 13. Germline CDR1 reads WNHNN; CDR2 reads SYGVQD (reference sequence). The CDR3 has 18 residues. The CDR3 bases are TGCGCCAGCAGTGATTTGGGGCAGACAGGGATTCCCAAAAACATTCAGTACTTC. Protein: CASSDLGQTGIPKNIQYF.

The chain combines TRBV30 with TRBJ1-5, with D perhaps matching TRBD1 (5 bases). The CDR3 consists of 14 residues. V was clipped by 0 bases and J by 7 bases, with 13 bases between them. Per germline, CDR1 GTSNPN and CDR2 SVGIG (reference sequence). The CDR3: CAWSVESNRQPQHF. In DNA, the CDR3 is TGTGCCTGGAGTGTTGAGTCCAACAGGCAGCCCCAGCATTTT.